Below are 2 T cell receptor beta chains sequenced from a single sample in a study of a mutant IDH1 vaccine in newly diagnosed glioma. This sample's time point: week 47, end of study. In every dose of vaccine, 300 ug of mutant IDH1 20-mer peptide was given alongside topical imiquimod. Generated by immunoSEQ multiplex PCR, the TCRdb table keeps only in-frame clones and is missing some. The sample includes about 34,000 clones, more than 75% of them seen just once. Their cognate antigens are unknown. The material was PBMCs, obtained from a glioma patient whose treatment included an IDH1 peptide vaccine. Every receptor here comes from a young woman with glioma.

The chain employs TRBV7-2 and TRBJ2-7; possibly TRBD1 for D (5 bases). CDR3 size: 15 residues. Looked up from germline, CDR1 is SGHTA and CDR2 is FQGNSA. V was pared by 3 bases and J by 3 bases, with 15 bases between. CDR3 DNA sequence: TGTGCCAGCAGCTTGACAGCGACTTTGGACTACGAGCAGTACTTC. This gives the protein CASSLTATLDYEQYF.

V gene TRBV27 combines with J gene TRBJ1-2, with TRBD1 as a possible D gene (5 bases). Trimming pared 4 bases from V and 7 bases from J, leaving 13 bases between. This CDR3 spans 13 amino acids. From germline, CDR1 is MNHEY and CDR2 SMNVEV (reference sequence). The CDR3 region has the DNA TGTGCCAGCAGTTACCAGGGCTCGGGTGGCTACACCTTC. It yields the protein CASSYQGSGGYTF.